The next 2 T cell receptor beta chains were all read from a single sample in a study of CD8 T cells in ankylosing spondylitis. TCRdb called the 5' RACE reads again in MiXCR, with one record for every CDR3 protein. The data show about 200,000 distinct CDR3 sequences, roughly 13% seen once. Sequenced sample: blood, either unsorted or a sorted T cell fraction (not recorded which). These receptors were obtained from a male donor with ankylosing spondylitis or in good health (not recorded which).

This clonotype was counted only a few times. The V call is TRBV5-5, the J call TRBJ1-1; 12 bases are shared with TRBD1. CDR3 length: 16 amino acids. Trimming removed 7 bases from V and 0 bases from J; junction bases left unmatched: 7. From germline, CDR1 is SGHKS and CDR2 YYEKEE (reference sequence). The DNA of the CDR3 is TGTGCCAGCGTGGAAGGGACAGGGGGCTTGAACACTGAAGCTTTCTTT. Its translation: CASVEGTGGLNTEAFF.

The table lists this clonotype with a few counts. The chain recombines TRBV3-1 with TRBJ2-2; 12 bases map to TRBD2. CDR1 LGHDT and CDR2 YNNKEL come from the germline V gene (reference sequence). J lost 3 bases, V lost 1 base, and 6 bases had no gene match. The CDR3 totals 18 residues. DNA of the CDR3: TGTGCCAGCAGCCAAGCCGGACTAGCGGGGAGTCACACCGGGGAGCTGTTTTTT. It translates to CASSQAGLAGSHTGELFF.